Each of the 21 T cell receptor beta chains below was sequenced from the same sample in a study of graft-versus-host responses after intestinal transplantation. Sequenced by immunoSEQ multiplex PCR; TCRdb stores in-frame clones only, minus some. The sample carries 4,500 to 6,500 clones, roughly 25% recorded once. The sequencing here drew on alloreactive CD4+ T cells from a mixed lymphocyte reaction culture, taken before transplantation. Subset noted: CFSE-low proliferating T cells sorted from roughly 6-day pre-transplant mixed lymphocyte reaction (GvH or HvG direction). These receptors came from a human patient who was an organ donor for intestinal transplantation.

The gene calls are TRBV9 and TRBJ1-3; 9 bases fit TRBD1. The CDR3 has 15 residues. V lost 4 bases, J lost 4 bases, and 6 bases stayed unmatched. Germline CDR1 SGDLS, CDR2 YYNGEE. The CDR3 DNA sequence: TGTGCCAGCAGCCACCGGGACAGGGTGGGAAACACCATATATTTT. It yields the protein CASSHRDRVGNTIYF.

The chain combines TRBV9 with TRBJ2-7, with 9 bases that match TRBD2. Germline values: CDR1 SGDLS, CDR2 YYNGEE. Losses at the gene ends were 3 bases for V and 2 bases for J; bases not matched to a gene: 3. The CDR3 sequence is 14 residues long. CDR3 sequence: CASSASGIPYEQYF. In nucleotides, the CDR3 is TGTGCCAGCAGCGCTAGCGGGATCCCCTACGAGCAGTACTTC. Together with reference TRBV9 and TRBJ2-7, the CDR3 gives the full variable domain: DSGVTQTPKHLITATGQRVTLRCSPRSGDLSVYWYQQSLDQGLQFLIQYYNGEERAKGNILERFSAQQFPDLHSELNLSSLELGDSALYFCASSASGIPYEQYFGPGTRLTVT.

Points on this clone: A far more abundant clone sits one base away, making this likely a read error. The rearrangement uses TRBV5-1 and TRBJ2-5, with 9 bases identical to TRBD2. CDR3 length: 15 amino acids. Germline V gene data show CDR1 as SGHRS and CDR2 as YFSETQ. V shed 4 bases, J shed 7 bases, and the junction held 11 bases outside the gene matches. The CDR3 sequence: CASSPDGTSPGTQYF. In DNA form, the CDR3 reads TGCGCCAGCAGCCCAGACGGGACTAGCCCAGGGACCCAGTACTTC.

The chain has TRBV30 and TRBJ1-3; 8 bases fit TRBD1. Per the germline V gene, CDR1 is GTSNPN and CDR2 is SVGIG (reference sequence). The CDR3 has 15 amino acids. Trimming at V came to 3 bases and at J to 1 base, leaving 5 bases not matched to a gene. The CDR3 coding sequence is TGTGCCTGGAGGAGGACAGGGCGATCTGGAAACACCATATATTTT. It specifies CAWRRTGRSGNTIYF.

This clone is termed medium-sized. The chain recombines TRBV7-9 with TRBJ1-5; 8 nucleotides line up with TRBD1. The CDR3 totals 14 residues. CDR1 SEHNR and CDR2 FQNEAQ come from the germline V gene (reference sequence). V lost 6 bases and J lost 1; bases outside the gene matches: 2. The CDR3 protein is CASSGQGSNQPQHF. The CDR3 DNA reads as TGTGCCAGCAGTGGACAGGGAAGCAATCAGCCCCAGCATTTT. Drawing the rest from reference TRBV7-9 and TRBJ1-5, the complete variable domain is DTGVSQNPRHKITKRGQNVTFRCDPISEHNRLYWYRQTLGQGPEFLTYFQNEAQLEKSRLLSDRFSAERPKGSFSTLEIQRTEQGDSAMYLCASSGQGSNQPQHFGDGTRLSIL.

This clone has more than one count but fewer than ten. The CDR3 nucleotides read TGTGCCAGCAGTTTATCGGGGGGAGGAGGAAAACTGTTTTTT. Amino acid sequence: CASSLSGGGGKLFF. The V call is TRBV28, the J call TRBJ1-4; D is possibly TRBD1 (5 bases). The germline V gene encodes CDR1 MDHEN and CDR2 SYDVKM. V lost 1 base and J lost 10, with 13 bases in between. The CDR3 contains 14 residues.

This clone was seen a handful of times. V and J are TRBV7-9 and TRBJ2-7, with 10 bases matching TRBD2. The CDR3 loop spans 14 amino acids. The junction had 4 bases not matched to a gene; V was cut back by 5 bases and J by 3 bases. Germline V CDR1 and CDR2: SEHNR, FQNEAQ (reference sequence). DNA for the CDR3: TGTGCCAGCAGCATGGTAGCGGGAGGCTACGAGCAGTACTTC. Translating gives CASSMVAGGYEQYF.

This clone is medium-sized (0.01 to 0.1%) in the sample. The chain is built from TRBV5-6 and TRBJ1-5; D is undetermined. This CDR3 is built from 16 residues. The V end was cut by 0 bases, the J end by 3 bases, with 13 bases between. The germline V gene has CDR1 SGHDT and CDR2 YYEEEE. The CDR3 loop reads CASSLGGLLLNQPQHF. The CDR3 DNA reads as TGTGCCAGCAGCTTGGGCGGCCTCTTACTCAATCAGCCCCAGCATTTT. The variable domain in full, completed from reference TRBV5-6 and TRBJ1-5, reads DAGVTQSPTHLIKTRGQQVTLRCSPKSGHDTVSWYQQALGQGPQFIFQYYEEEERQRGNFPDRFSGHQFPNYSSELNVNALLLGDSALYLCASSLGGLLLNQPQHFGDGTRLSIL.

The chain is built from TRBV11-3 and TRBJ1-2, with a possible D match to TRBD1 (6 bases). The V gene's germline CDR1 is SGHNT and CDR2 YENEEA. There are 16 residues in the CDR3. V shed 3 bases and J shed 2 bases, with 16 bases lying between them. The DNA of the CDR3 is TGTGCCAGCAGCTTCGCCGGGGGGGCGCCGAACTATGGCTACACCTTC. Its translation is CASSFAGGAPNYGYTF. The whole variable domain, filled in from reference TRBV11-3 and TRBJ1-2, reads EAGVVQSPRYKIIEKKQPVAFWCNPISGHNTLYWYLQNLGQGPELLIRYENEEAVDDSQLPKDRFSAERLKGVDSTLKIQPAELGDSAVYLCASSFAGGAPNYGYTFGSGTRLTVV.

This clone is judged medium-sized. The chain links TRBV19 to TRBJ1-1, with D possibly TRBD1 on 5 matching bases. Germline assignment: CDR1 LNHDA and CDR2 SQIVND (reference sequence). V lost 4 bases and J 5 bases, leaving 17 bases between the germline ends. The CDR3 totals 15 residues. The CDR3 spells CASSKIPGRGTEAFF. DNA of the CDR3: TGTGCCAGTAGTAAGATCCCAGGTCGGGGGACTGAAGCTTTCTTT.

This clone was seen a few times. The chain carries TRBV6-1 and TRBJ1-3; maybe TRBD1 (6 bases). The CDR3 covers 15 residues. Germline V gives CDR1 MNHNS, CDR2 SASEGT. Trimming pared 6 bases from V and 0 bases from J, leaving 12 bases between. The CDR3 DNA follows: TGTGCCAGCAGGGGTACAGGGAGCTCTGGAAACACCATATATTTT. This gives the protein CASRGTGSSGNTIYF.

The V gene is TRBV5-1, the J gene TRBJ1-2; TRBD1 is a possible D gene (5 bases). Germline V gene sequence: CDR1 SGHRS, CDR2 YFSETQ. This CDR3 contains 12 residues. V shed 4 bases and J shed 4 bases, with 8 bases lying between them. The CDR3 coding sequence is TGCGCCAGCAGCGATAGGGGCTATGGCTACACCTTC. Translated: CASSDRGYGYTF.

The rearrangement links TRBV6-8 to TRBJ2-7; 7 nucleotides agree with TRBD1. V lost 10 bases, J lost 5 bases, and 5 bases stayed unmatched. The CDR3 is 11 amino acids. Germline V lookup: CDR1 MNHGY, CDR2 SAAAGT. The CDR3 region is CATNRGHEQYF. In DNA form, the CDR3 reads TGTGCCACCAACAGGGGCCACGAGCAGTACTTC.

This clone is deemed medium-sized. The J gene is TRBJ1-3, the V gene TRBV30; TRBD1 matches 9 bases. There are 14 residues in the CDR3. V shed 2 bases and J 3 bases; nucleotides not matched to a gene: 2. The V gene's germline CDR1 is GTSNPN and CDR2 SVGIG (reference sequence). In DNA form, the CDR3 reads TGTGCCTGGAGTACAGGGGGCCGTGGAAACACCATATATTTT. This codes for CAWSTGGRGNTIYF.

The rearrangement joins TRBV14 to TRBJ2-7; a weak D match, TRBD2 (6 bases). The ends were cut back, 4 bases at V and 0 bases at J, with 7 bases in the middle. Per the germline V gene, CDR1 is SGHDN and CDR2 is FVKESK. The CDR3 has 13 amino acids. In DNA, the CDR3 is TGTGCCAGCAGCCCCGGGAGCTCCTACGAGCAGTACTTC. Amino acid sequence: CASSPGSSYEQYF.

This clone was seen only a few times. The V call is TRBV5-4, the J call TRBJ1-5, with D unclear. The CDR3 loop spans 16 amino acids. Germline V CDR1 and CDR2: SGHNT, YYREEE (reference sequence). V lost 0 bases and J lost 3, with 13 bases in between. CDR3 loop: CASSLGGLLLNQPQHF. The CDR3 DNA is TGTGCCAGCAGCTTGGGCGGCCTCTTACTCAATCAGCCCCAGCATTTT.

Relative to its sample, this clone is medium-sized. The genes are TRBV30 and TRBJ2-2; D unclear. The V end was cut by 3 bases, the J end by 2 bases, with 7 bases between. Germline V gives CDR1 GTSNPN, CDR2 SVGIG (reference sequence). This CDR3 has 13 residues. The CDR3 nucleotides are TGTGCCTGGAGCAAATCCAACACCGGGGAGCTGTTTTTT. Its protein product is CAWSKSNTGELFF.

This clone was seen a few times. This chain connects TRBV6-5 to TRBJ1-6, with 9 bases aligning to TRBD1. CDR1 and CDR2 (germline): MNHEY, SVGAGI. The CDR3 contains 15 residues. With V trimmed by 6 bases and J by 14 bases, 14 bases remained unmatched. The CDR3 is CASRLTGTGHYSLHF. The DNA for the CDR3 is TGTGCCAGCAGGCTCACCGGGACAGGGCACTACTCCCTCCACTTT.

This sequence joins TRBV30 and TRBJ1-2; 8 bases fit TRBD1. CDR3 length: 15 amino acids. Germline V gene lookup returns CDR1 GTSNPN and CDR2 SVGIG (reference sequence). V gave up 4 bases and J gave up 5 bases; unmatched junction bases: 12. CDR3 in DNA: TGTGCCTGGATGGCAGGGGGCCGGTCTTGGTATGGCTACACCTTC. It yields the protein CAWMAGGRSWYGYTF.

This clone was seen a few times. The rearrangement joins TRBV28 to TRBJ1-2, with D perhaps TRBD1 (5 bases). Germline values: CDR1 MDHEN, CDR2 SYDVKM. With 6 bases removed from V and 5 bases from J, the gap between germline ends came to 10 bases. The CDR3 consists of 12 residues. CDR3 nucleotides: TGTGCCAGCAGCAACCCAGGGTATGGCTACACCTTC. Encoded protein: CASSNPGYGYTF.

The J gene is TRBJ2-2, the V gene TRBV5-4; 8 bases agree with TRBD1. The junction had 15 bases not matched to a gene; V was cut back by 0 bases and J by 2 bases. CDR1 is SGHNT and CDR2 is YYREEE in the germline V gene (reference sequence). The CDR3 is 20 residues long. Here the CDR3 DNA reads TGTGCCAGCAGCTTGGGAGCCGGGACAGGCGGCTTCCCTAACACCGGGGAGCTGTTTTTT. This sequence encodes CASSLGAGTGGFPNTGELFF.